One and the same sample provided the 26 T cell receptor beta chains below, sequenced in a study of cytomegalovirus exposure and HLA in healthy donors. PCR amplification relied on 60 Vbeta primers (plus 13 Jbeta primers). Profiled with immunoSEQ multiplex PCR; TCRdb holds only in-frame clones, not every one. The data contain around 210,000 clones, around 77% of them singletons. The material sequenced was PBMCs. Receptors originate from a woman aged 30 to 39 in good health and CMV-seronegative.

The chain has TRBV7-8 and TRBJ1-3; possible D gene TRBD1, 5 bases. V was shortened by 3 bases and J by 0 bases, with 18 bases between the two germline ends. The length of the CDR3 is 18 residues. Germline CDR1 and CDR2: SGHVS and FQNEAQ. The CDR3 is CASSLWGGEGYSGNTIYF. CDR3 in DNA: TGTGCCAGCAGCTTGTGGGGAGGGGAGGGCTACTCTGGAAACACCATATATTTT.

The chain joins TRBV27 to TRBJ2-7; D perhaps matches TRBD1 (6 bases). The ends were cut back, 4 bases at V and 2 bases at J, with 15 bases in the middle. Per the germline V gene, CDR1 is MNHEY and CDR2 is SMNVEV (reference sequence). The CDR3 sequence is 15 residues long. The CDR3 sequence: CASSYRDPGTYEQYF. CDR3 DNA: TGTGCCAGCAGTTACAGGGATCCGGGCACCTACGAGCAGTACTTC.

This clone showed up just once. The J gene is TRBJ2-4, the V gene TRBV6-1; the D is unclear. CDR3 length: 13 residues. Trimming shortened V by 8 bases and J by 1 base, and 9 bases separated the two germline ends. The germline V gene has CDR1 MNHNS and CDR2 SASEGT. CDR3 residues: CASADWAKNIQYF. The CDR3 DNA follows: TGTGCCAGCGCAGATTGGGCCAAAAACATTCAGTACTTC.

The CDR3 nucleotides read TGTGCCAGCAGCCGGGGGACAGGGGAAGAGACCCAGTACTTC. Its protein is CASSRGTGEETQYF. The gene calls are TRBV4-2 and TRBJ2-5, with TRBD1 matching 10 bases. CDR1 is LGHNA and CDR2 is YNFKEQ in the germline V gene. This CDR3 region has 14 residues. Losses at the gene ends were 4 bases for V and 3 bases for J; bases not matched to a gene: 2.

This rearrangement joins TRBV14 to TRBJ1-4, with 7 bases identical to TRBD1. CDR1 is SGHDN, CDR2 FVKESK, per germline. CDR3 length equals 13 residues. After removal of 4 bases from V and 11 bases from J, the junction contained 7 bases not matched to a gene. CDR3 residues: CASSPTGKGKLFF. The DNA for the CDR3 is TGTGCCAGCAGCCCGACAGGGAAAGGTAAACTGTTTTTT.

Ten or more counts support this clone. The V and J genes are TRBV6-4 and TRBJ1-5; 10 nucleotides agree with TRBD1. V lost 6 bases and J lost 2; bases outside the gene matches: 4. Germline V gene data show CDR1 as MRHNA and CDR2 as SNTAGT. There are 15 residues in the CDR3. The DNA for the CDR3 is TGTGCCAGCAGCGAGACAGGGGGCGGCAATCAGCCCCAGCATTTT. Encoded protein: CASSETGGGNQPQHF.

The chain employs TRBV5-4 and TRBJ2-1; the match to TRBD1 covers 9 bases. CDR3 length: 15 residues. The V and J ends lost 4 bases and 3 bases, in that order; junction bases with no gene match: 5. Germline V CDR1 and CDR2: SGHNT, YYREEE (reference sequence). In nucleotides, the CDR3 is TGTGCCAGCAGCAAGCCGGGACAGGGCTACAATGAGCAGTTCTTC. Residues: CASSKPGQGYNEQFF.

The rearrangement links TRBV6-1 to TRBJ1-5; 9 bases are shared with TRBD1. In germline, CDR1 is MNHNS, CDR2 SASEGT. The CDR3 loop spans 15 amino acids. The ends lost 4 bases at V and 2 bases at J; junction bases unmatched: 3. For the CDR3, the DNA is TGTGCCAGCAGTGCTTGGACAGGGGGCAATCAGCCCCAGCATTTT. This sequence encodes CASSAWTGGNQPQHF.

This clone has more than one count but fewer than ten. The chain links TRBV5-8 to TRBJ1-1, with D perhaps TRBD1 (5 bases). The V end lost 5 bases, the J end lost 11 bases, and 19 bases lay between the germline ends. Per germline, CDR1 SGHTS and CDR2 YDEGEE. The CDR3 is 13 residues long. In DNA, the CDR3 is TGTGCCAGCAGACGACAAGGGACTGCGGTGGCTTTCTTT. It specifies CASRRQGTAVAFF.

This clone has a single count. The chain uses TRBV7-6 and TRBJ2-6; 8 positions agree with TRBD1. Germline assignment: CDR1 SGHVS and CDR2 FNYEAQ. The ends lost 2 bases at V and 0 bases at J; junction bases unmatched: 9. The length of the CDR3 is 19 residues. CDR3 amino acids: CASSLQGAGLPSGANVLTF. The CDR3 DNA sequence: TGTGCCAGCAGCTTACAGGGGGCAGGTCTTCCCTCTGGGGCCAACGTCCTGACTTTC.

The chain has TRBV7-2 and TRBJ1-1, with D maybe TRBD1 (6 bases). Per germline, CDR1 SGHTA and CDR2 FQGNSA. The ends were cut back, 3 bases at V and 6 bases at J, with 17 bases in the middle. The CDR3 has 15 amino acids. CDR3 bases: TGTGCCAGCAGCTTGGCTACAGGGAGAATATCTGAAGCTTTCTTT. Protein: CASSLATGRISEAFF.

The chain combines TRBV10-3 with TRBJ2-1; 14 bases align to TRBD2. V lost 6 bases and J lost 10; bases outside the gene matches: 8. The CDR3 length is 15 residues. Per germline, CDR1 ENHRY and CDR2 SYGVKD. The CDR3 region has the DNA TGTGCCATCAGAAAGGGACTAGCGGGAGACGACGAGCAGTTCTTC. Its protein product is CAIRKGLAGDDEQFF.

The chain carries TRBV2 and TRBJ2-7; tentatively, D is TRBD2 (5 bases). CDR3 length: 14 residues. Per germline, CDR1 SNHLY and CDR2 FYNNEI. Deletions cut 10 bases from V and 5 bases from J, with 21 bases between. The CDR3 spells CATRTPQYPHEQYF. The CDR3 nucleotides are TGTGCCACACGGACTCCACAATACCCCCACGAGCAGTACTTC.

V usage is TRBV5-1 and J usage is TRBJ2-7; TRBD2 matches 12 bases. CDR3 size: 14 residues. V lost 3 bases, J lost 4 bases, and 2 bases stayed unmatched. Germline assignment: CDR1 SGHRS and CDR2 YFSETQ. The CDR3 DNA reads as TGCGCCAGCAGCTACGGGACTAGCGGGTACGAGCAGTACTTC. Its translation: CASSYGTSGYEQYF.

The rearrangement joins TRBV30 to TRBJ1-5; D remains ambiguous. The V gene's germline CDR1 is GTSNPN and CDR2 SVGIG (reference sequence). The CDR3 runs to 12 residues. V gave up 0 bases and J gave up 6 bases, with 6 bases separating them. The CDR3 loop is CAWSVLGQPQHF. Here the CDR3 DNA reads TGTGCCTGGAGTGTACTTGGTCAGCCCCAGCATTTT.

The chain has TRBV15 and TRBJ2-3; 7 bases agree with TRBD2. Trimming removed 6 bases from V and 4 bases from J; junction bases left unmatched: 7. The CDR3 covers 14 residues. From germline, CDR1 is LNHNV and CDR2 YYDKDF (reference sequence). CDR3 in amino acids: CATSLGGYADTQYF. Here the CDR3 DNA reads TGTGCCACCAGTCTGGGGGGGTACGCAGATACGCAGTATTTT.

The DNA for the CDR3 is TGTGCCACCAGCAGCGGGCAGGGGAACACTGAAGCTTTCTTT. It specifies CATSSGQGNTEAFF. V gene TRBV15 combines with J gene TRBJ1-1; a weak D match, TRBD1 (5 bases). The CDR3 extends over 14 amino acids. Trimming cost V 3 bases and J 1 base, with 9 bases left between them. Germline-derived CDR1 and CDR2 are LNHNV and YYDKDF (reference sequence).

J is TRBJ2-5 and V is TRBV19; D unclear. V was shortened by 5 bases and J by 7 bases, with 11 bases between the two germline ends. Germline V gene sequence: CDR1 LNHDA, CDR2 SQIVND (reference sequence). This CDR3 spans 12 amino acids. CDR3 DNA sequence: TGTGCCAGTAGTGACATGGAAATGACCCAGTACTTC. Translation: CASSDMEMTQYF.

This rearrangement joins TRBV7-2 to TRBJ2-1; 7 bases agree with TRBD1. Germline trimming cut 5 bases from V and 9 bases from J; bases unmatched to any gene: 7. CDR3 length equals 13 residues. The germline gives CDR1 SGHTA, CDR2 FQGNSA. The CDR3 DNA is TGTGCCAGCAGCCCGGGGACAGAAGCTGAGCAGTTCTTC. Protein product: CASSPGTEAEQFF.

In this sample, this clone turned up a few times. The rearrangement uses TRBV19 and TRBJ1-1; no reliable D call. CDR3 length: 13 amino acids. Germline V gene sequence: CDR1 LNHDA, CDR2 SQIVND (reference sequence). V was clipped by 9 bases and J by 4 bases, with 15 bases between them. The CDR3 sequence: CASTERTVTEAFF. DNA of the CDR3: TGTGCCAGCACCGAAAGAACAGTCACTGAAGCTTTCTTT.

The chain uses TRBV5-1 and TRBJ1-5; D unresolved. Germline V gene lookup returns CDR1 SGHRS and CDR2 YFSETQ. Trimming took 0 bases from V and 9 from J, leaving 10 bases between them. The CDR3 is made up of 13 amino acids. The DNA of the CDR3 is TGCGCCAGCAGCTTGGATACGGTTGGGCCCCAGCATTTT. Translated, it gives CASSLDTVGPQHF.

CDR3 loop: CSARPPGTQYF. CDR3 bases: TGCAGTGCCAGACCCCCCGGGACCCAGTACTTC. The rearrangement uses TRBV20-1 and TRBJ2-5; D ambiguous. The V and J ends lost 6 bases and 7 bases respectively, with 12 bases between them. Germline V gene lookup returns CDR1 DFQATT and CDR2 SNEGSKA (reference sequence). The CDR3 is made up of 11 amino acids.

The chain combines TRBV9 with TRBJ1-5; D possibly corresponds to TRBD1 (5 bases). The CDR3 is 14 residues long. CDR1 is SGDLS, CDR2 YYNGEE, per germline. Trimming pared 2 bases from V and 5 bases from J, leaving 11 bases between. The CDR3 reads CASSVGLSDQPQHF. The DNA for the CDR3 is TGTGCCAGCAGCGTGGGACTAAGCGATCAGCCCCAGCATTTT.

The DNA for the CDR3 is TGTGCCAGCAGCGCCGGGACACTCGAGCAGTACTTC. The encoded protein is CASSAGTLEQYF. The gene calls are TRBV5-4 and TRBJ2-7, with D maybe TRBD1 (6 bases). With 4 bases removed from V and 6 bases from J, the gap between germline ends came to 11 bases. The V gene's germline CDR1 is SGHNT and CDR2 YYREEE (reference sequence). There are 12 residues in the CDR3. Drawing the rest from reference TRBV5-4 and TRBJ2-7, the complete variable domain is ETGVTQSPTHLIKTRGQQVTLRCSSQSGHNTVSWYQQALGQGPQFIFQYYREEENGRGNFPPRFSGLQFPNYSSELNVNALELDDSALYLCASSAGTLEQYFGPGTRLTVT.

This clone has a handful of counts. This chain joins TRBV7-9 and TRBJ2-1, with 8 positions matching TRBD2. This CDR3 is built from 14 residues. The germline V gene has CDR1 SEHNR and CDR2 FQNEAQ (reference sequence). V dropped 1 base and J dropped 5; count of bases not matched to a gene: 1. The CDR3 DNA reads TGTGCCAGCAGCTTAGTACTAGCGGACAATGAGCAGTTCTTC. Translating gives CASSLVLADNEQFF.

In regard to this clone: Other DNA sequences in this sample translate to the same CDR3. V is TRBV5-1 and J is TRBJ2-3, with 12 bases aligning to TRBD2. With V trimmed by 4 bases and J by 4 bases, 10 bases remained unmatched. CDR1 is SGHRS, CDR2 YFSETQ, per germline. CDR3 size: 17 residues. This CDR3 is CASSLVGLAGRPDTQYF. The CDR3 nucleotides are TGCGCCAGCAGCCTAGTCGGACTAGCGGGGCGCCCAGATACGCAGTATTTT.